The rows below give T cell receptor beta chains drawn from one sample of a study of OX40 agonist ivuxolimab in advanced cancers. The assay was immunoSEQ multiplex PCR, and TCRdb's table has in-frame clones only and misses some. The sample lists about 73,000 clones; 80% to 90% were seen once. The starting material was CD4+ or CD8+ T cells sorted from blood, obtained in a trial of the OX40 agonist ivuxolimab. These receptors all come from an adult with an advanced solid tumor such as melanoma, head and neck, liver or kidney cancer. Each CDR3 is given with its conserved first and last residue. A D gene is named only where the DNA matches it firmly.

v_gene: TRBV7-9; j_gene: TRBJ1-2; d_gene: TRBD1; CDR3aa: CASSLTTPTGGAYGYTF
v_gene: TRBV2; j_gene: TRBJ2-7; d_gene: TRBD1; CDR3aa: CASSGPGQGASHF
v_gene: TRBV5-1; j_gene: TRBJ2-1; d_gene: TRBD2; CDR3aa: CASSLGAGNEQFF
v_gene: TRBV6-5; j_gene: TRBJ1-1; d_gene: NA; CDR3aa: CASSYRRGVTEAFF
v_gene: TRBV6-1; j_gene: TRBJ1-5; d_gene: NA; CDR3aa: CASSREEPQHF
v_gene: TRBV7-8; j_gene: TRBJ2-3; d_gene: NA; CDR3aa: CASSLDSASDTQYF
v_gene: TRBV29-1; j_gene: TRBJ1-1; d_gene: TRBD1; CDR3aa: CSATGGGNTEAFF
v_gene: TRBV5-1; j_gene: TRBJ2-6; d_gene: NA; CDR3aa: CASSLVAGGIRSGANVLTF
v_gene: TRBV18; j_gene: TRBJ2-7; d_gene: NA; CDR3aa: CASSVGQGHSYEQYF
v_gene: TRBV7-3; j_gene: TRBJ2-3; d_gene: NA; CDR3aa: CASSLPGRPDTQYF
v_gene: TRBV11-2; j_gene: TRBJ1-2; d_gene: NA; CDR3aa: CASSLMGSGYTF
v_gene: TRBV5-1; j_gene: TRBJ2-3; d_gene: TRBD2; CDR3aa: CASSLELAGRLTDTQYF
v_gene: TRBV5-5; j_gene: TRBJ2-1; d_gene: NA; CDR3aa: CASSLLRQNEQFF
v_gene: TRBV30; j_gene: TRBJ2-1; d_gene: NA; CDR3aa: CAWREVGSYNEQFF
v_gene: TRBV27; j_gene: TRBJ2-3; d_gene: TRBD2; CDR3aa: CASSFLAPSGSLHTQYF
v_gene: TRBV5-1; j_gene: TRBJ2-1; d_gene: NA; CDR3aa: CASSLEASSHNEQFF
v_gene: TRBV27; j_gene: TRBJ2-5; d_gene: TRBD1; CDR3aa: CASSWDSQETQYF